This T cell receptor (beta chain) was observed in a study of Ad26.COV2.S vaccination and SARS-CoV-2 variants. Study information: By the intramuscular route, Ad26.COV2.S was given once, or twice 56 days apart. The study, taken as a whole, reports: Comparable non-spike TCR breadth was observed in vaccine and placebo recipients.

V was clipped by 4 bases and J by 2 bases, with 13 bases between them. Germline CDR1 is MNHEY and CDR2 is SVGEGT. CDR3 size: 15 residues. The data were produced by immunoSEQ multiplex PCR, yet TCRdb's version contains in-frame clones alone and is incomplete. The sample consists of about 430,000 clones, 80% to 95% of them appearing once. The treatment denotes: around 19 received Ad26.COV2.S at low or high dose, single or two shots; 5 received placebo; per-sample allocation not given. At day 63 after the first vaccine or placebo injection, samples were drawn. Of note for this clone: Its matching antigen is unknown.

The TCR originated in a person between 18 and 60 years old who received the Ad26.COV2.S COVID-19 vaccine or a placebo. J is TRBJ2-3 and V is TRBV6-2 or TRBV6-3; D perhaps matches TRBD1 (5 bases). Sequencing used peripheral blood, obtained in a trial of Ad26.COV2.S vaccine versus placebo. The CDR3 protein is CASSSLRQTTDTQYF. Here the CDR3 DNA reads TGTGCCAGCAGTTCCCTTCGACAGACCACAGATACGCAGTATTTT.